This T cell receptor beta chain was retrieved from a study of siplizumab effects on memory and regulatory T cells. In regard to this clone: Its antigen remains unidentified.

The CDR3 has 17 amino acids. Per germline, CDR1 LNHDA and CDR2 SQIVND (reference sequence). V was cut by 5 bases and J by 1 base, with 19 bases left in between. The study, taken as a whole, reports: Tracing alloreactive clones into unstimulated subsets worked for only a minor fraction of them. Siplizumab significantly brought down the alloreactive sequences that trace back to unstimulated CD4+ memory cells. With siplizumab, mappable alloreactive CD4+ clones averaged approximately 70% Treg-derived, versus under 30% in controls.

This table comes from immunoSEQ multiplex PCR, and its TCRdb copy is limited to in-frame clones, with some not included. The sample lists about 82,000 clones; roughly 90% were seen once. The rearrangement uses TRBV19 and TRBJ2-3; no reliable D call. Sequencing was done on a sample of Tregs sorted from blood. This TCR came from a human donor in good health. CDR3 in DNA: TGTGCCAGTAGTCCCCGTGAGATATTAAGCGGCACAGATACGCAGTATTTT. Its protein is CASSPREILSGTDTQYF.